Presented here are 19 T cell receptor beta chains from one specimen sequenced in a study of blood T cell repertoires in COVID-19. Measured with immunoSEQ multiplex PCR; TCRdb has only the in-frame clones, and not every one. This sample has fewer than 250,000 clones, with about 88% found just once. The source material was peripheral blood. These receptors originate from a woman aged 40 to 55 who had recovered from COVID-19.

The chain combines TRBV7-3 with TRBJ2-1, with 8 bases identical to TRBD2. The J segment lost 4 bases and the V segment lost 2 bases, leaving 4 bases of the junction unmatched. CDR1 is SGHTA, CDR2 FQGTGA, per germline. This CDR3 region has 15 residues. In DNA form, the CDR3 reads TGTGCCAGCAGCTTAGTCGGGGGGGAGTACAATGAGCAGTTCTTC. Protein sequence: CASSLVGGEYNEQFF.

The chain links TRBV24-1 to TRBJ2-7, with 7 nucleotides matching TRBD1. With 4 bases clipped from V and 0 bases from J, the junction kept 5 bases outside the gene matches. The CDR3 spans 15 residues. Germline V gene data show CDR1 as KGHDR and CDR2 as SFDVKD. This chain's CDR3 is CATSDSGQSSYEQYF. Written as DNA, the CDR3 is TGTGCCACCAGTGACTCGGGACAGTCCTCCTACGAGCAGTACTTC.

This rearrangement joins TRBV2 to TRBJ2-1; 10 nucleotides match TRBD2. The V gene end was trimmed by 7 bases and the J gene end by 2 bases; junction bases not matched to a gene: 8. The CDR3 totals 16 residues. The V gene's germline CDR1 is SNHLY and CDR2 FYNNEI. The CDR3 sequence: CASTDASGSTYNEQFF. In DNA form, the CDR3 reads TGTGCCAGCACCGACGCTAGCGGGAGCACCTACAATGAGCAGTTCTTC.

The J gene is TRBJ2-1, the V gene TRBV5-6; tentative D call: TRBD2 (5 bases). Germline lookup yields CDR1 SGHDT and CDR2 YYEEEE. Trimming cost V 2 bases and J 6 bases, with 12 bases left between them. The CDR3 runs to 14 residues. The CDR3 protein is CASSLRASSNEQFF. For the CDR3, the DNA is TGTGCCAGCAGCTTAAGGGCTAGCTCCAATGAGCAGTTCTTC.

The gene calls are TRBV19 and TRBJ2-7; 8 bases fit TRBD1. The germline CDR1 and CDR2 sequences are LNHDA and SQIVND (reference sequence). V dropped 6 bases and J dropped 5; count of bases not matched to a gene: 6. The CDR3 runs to 13 residues. The CDR3: CASRATGVHEQYF. The DNA for the CDR3 is TGTGCCAGTAGGGCGACAGGGGTCCACGAGCAGTACTTC.

The CDR3 coding sequence is TGTGCCTGGAGGCAGGGGGCTTCGGTCGGGGGAAACACCATATATTTT. Translating gives CAWRQGASVGGNTIYF. The V call is TRBV30, the J call TRBJ1-3, with 8 nucleotides matching TRBD1. The CDR3 contains 16 residues. J lost 4 bases, V lost 3 bases, and 11 bases had no gene match. CDR1 and CDR2 (germline): GTSNPN, SVGIG (reference sequence).

As DNA, the CDR3 is TGCAGCGCCCAGACTAGTTCGCACAATGAGCAGTTCTTC. This gives the protein CSAQTSSHNEQFF. The chain combines TRBV29-1 with TRBJ2-1, with D possibly matching TRBD2 (6 bases). The CDR3 consists of 13 residues. Trimming removed 7 bases from V and 5 bases from J, with 15 bases in between. Germline V gene data show CDR1 as SQVTM and CDR2 as ANQGSEA.

The genes are TRBV29-1 and TRBJ2-7, with D maybe TRBD1 (6 bases). The V and J ends lost 6 bases and 6 bases respectively, with 15 bases between them. Germline CDR1 SQVTM, CDR2 ANQGSEA. The length of the CDR3 is 12 residues. CDR3 amino acids: CSVRDNRPEQYF. The CDR3 coding sequence is TGCAGCGTCCGGGACAACCGGCCCGAGCAGTACTTC.

The rearrangement uses TRBV19 and TRBJ1-4; D might be TRBD1 (6 bases). Germline CDR1 LNHDA, CDR2 SQIVND (reference sequence). The V and J ends lost 4 bases and 5 bases respectively, with 17 bases between them. The CDR3 length is 16 residues. For the CDR3, the DNA is TGTGCCAGTAGTACCGGACAGTTGCTGGGAAATGAAAAACTGTTTTTT. Protein sequence: CASSTGQLLGNEKLFF.

This clone was picked up one time. The CDR3 reads CASSLAGRYNEQFF. The CDR3 DNA reads as TGTGCCAGCAGCTTGGCGGGTCGATACAATGAGCAGTTCTTC. The chain links TRBV5-8 to TRBJ2-1; no reliable D call. There are 14 residues in the CDR3. The germline V and J ends were trimmed by 0 bases and 4 bases, with 8 bases remaining between them. CDR1 is SGHTS, CDR2 YDEGEE, per germline.

The V and J genes are TRBV28 and TRBJ1-5, with 7 bases fitting TRBD1. The CDR3 runs 17 residues. V shed 5 bases and J 4 bases; nucleotides not matched to a gene: 14. Germline V gives CDR1 MDHEN, CDR2 SYDVKM. Here the CDR3 reads CASSPPSGGSVNQPQHF. The DNA for the CDR3 is TGTGCCAGCAGTCCCCCCTCAGGGGGGTCGGTTAATCAGCCCCAGCATTTT.

This chain uses TRBV15 with TRBJ1-3; D remains ambiguous. The CDR3 contains 15 residues. Deletions cut 0 bases from V and 4 bases from J, with 10 bases between. CDR1 LNHNV and CDR2 YYDKDF come from the germline V gene (reference sequence). The DNA of the CDR3 is TGTGCCACCAGCAGAGATTACGGAGGCGGAAACACCATATATTTT. Its protein is CATSRDYGGGNTIYF.

The chain joins TRBV2 to TRBJ2-7; possibly TRBD2 for D (5 bases). This CDR3 has 13 residues. Trimming removed 10 bases from V and 3 bases from J, with 16 bases in between. Germline V lookup: CDR1 SNHLY, CDR2 FYNNEI. The CDR3 is CATRTAENYEQYF. The CDR3 DNA is TGTGCCACAAGGACTGCAGAAAACTACGAGCAGTACTTC.

This clone was counted only a few times. The chain is built from TRBV7-9 and TRBJ2-2; possible D gene TRBD1, 5 bases. CDR1 SEHNR and CDR2 FQNEAQ come from the germline V gene (reference sequence). The CDR3 has 13 amino acids. The germline V and J ends were trimmed by 6 bases and 7 bases, with 12 bases remaining between them. CDR3 bases: TGTGCCAGCAGTTTTTTCCAGGGCGGGGAGCTGTTTTTT. Its translation is CASSFFQGGELFF.

This clone was counted a single time. The V gene is TRBV6-1, the J gene TRBJ2-7; tentative D call: TRBD1 (6 bases). Deletions cut 4 bases from V and 0 bases from J, with 16 bases between. The CDR3 is 16 residues long. Germline V gives CDR1 MNHNS, CDR2 SASEGT. The CDR3 DNA is TGTGCCAGCAGTGGGATTGGACAGTCTAGCTCCTACGAGCAGTACTTC. Amino acid sequence: CASSGIGQSSSYEQYF.

The J gene is TRBJ1-1, the V gene TRBV19, with a possible D match to TRBD1 (6 bases). The V end lost 8 bases, the J end lost 5 bases, and 18 bases lay between the germline ends. The germline gives CDR1 LNHDA, CDR2 SQIVND (reference sequence). The CDR3 covers 14 residues. Here the CDR3 DNA reads TGTGCCAGTGCGTTGACAGGATCGAGAACTGAAGCTTTCTTT. It encodes CASALTGSRTEAFF.

This clone was observed many times. The rearrangement uses TRBV19 and TRBJ1-1; no reliable D call. With 5 bases removed from V and 6 bases from J, the gap between germline ends came to 13 bases. The CDR3 runs to 13 residues. The germline V gene has CDR1 LNHDA and CDR2 SQIVND (reference sequence). The CDR3 bases are TGTGCCAGTAGTGGCAGGTTTACGCCTGAAGCTTTCTTT. Protein product: CASSGRFTPEAFF. The variable domain in full, completed from reference TRBV19 and TRBJ1-1, reads DGGITQSPKYLFRKEGQNVTLSCEQNLNHDAMYWYRQDPGQGLRLIYYSQIVNDFQKGDIAEGYSVSREKKESFPLTVTSAQKNPTAFYLCASSGRFTPEAFFGQGTRLTVV.

The chain joins TRBV3-1 (or the pseudogene TRBV3-2) to TRBJ2-7; D is possibly TRBD1 (6 bases). Trimming took off 2 bases at V and 2 bases at J, with 19 bases between the two ends. The CDR3 is 17 residues long. Germline V gene sequence: CDR1 LGHDT, CDR2 YNNKEL (reference sequence). The CDR3 nucleotides read TGTGCCAGCAGCCAAAAGTTTGTGCGGACAGAGACCTACGAGCAGTACTTC. Its translation: CASSQKFVRTETYEQYF.

The genes are TRBV29-1 and TRBJ1-3; 9 bases are a match to TRBD1. V lost 4 bases, J lost 2 bases, and 3 bases stayed unmatched. The CDR3 has 14 residues. CDR1 SQVTM and CDR2 ANQGSEA come from the germline V gene. The CDR3 here is CSVGTGATGNTIYF. CDR3 DNA sequence: TGCAGCGTTGGGACAGGGGCAACTGGAAACACCATATATTTT. Variable domain in full (rest from reference TRBV29-1 and TRBJ1-3): SAVISQKPSRDICQRGTSLTIQCQVDSQVTMMFWYRQQPGQSLTLIATANQGSEATYESGFVIDKFPISRPNLTFSTLTVSNMSPEDSSIYLCSVGTGATGNTIYFGEGSWLTVV.